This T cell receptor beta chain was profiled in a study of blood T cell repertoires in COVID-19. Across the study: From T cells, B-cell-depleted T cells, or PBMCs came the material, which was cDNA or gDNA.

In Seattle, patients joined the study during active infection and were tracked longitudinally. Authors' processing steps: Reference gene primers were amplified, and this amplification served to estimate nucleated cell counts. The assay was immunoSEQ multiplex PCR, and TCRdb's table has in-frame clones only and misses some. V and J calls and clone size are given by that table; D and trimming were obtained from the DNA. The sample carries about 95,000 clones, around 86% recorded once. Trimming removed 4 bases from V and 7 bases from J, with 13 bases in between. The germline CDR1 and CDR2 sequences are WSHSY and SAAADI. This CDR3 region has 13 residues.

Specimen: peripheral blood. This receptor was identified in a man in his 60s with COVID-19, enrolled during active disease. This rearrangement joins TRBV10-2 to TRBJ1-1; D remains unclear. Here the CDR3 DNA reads TGCGCCAGCAGTGGAATGGCCCAGGTTGAAGCTTTCTTT. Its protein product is CASSGMAQVEAFF.